The 14 T cell receptor beta chains below all came from one sample that was sequenced in a study of molecular identifiers for immune sequencing clone quantification. MiXCR, run by TCRdb on the PCR reads, gives a single entry per CDR3 protein. In the table there are about 500,000 distinct CDR3 sequences, about 26% of which are singletons. Sample: naive CD8+ T cells from blood, with Jurkat cell RNA spiked in. This sample's subset: FACS-sorted CD8+CD4-CCR7+CD45RA+ naive T cells. The receptors originated from a human donor in good health. Some libraries in this study had Jurkat cell RNA spiked in.

This clonotype was seen a handful of times. This chain joins TRBV20-1 and TRBJ1-2; D remains ambiguous. This CDR3 is 11 amino acids long. V lost 0 bases, J lost 4 bases, and 3 bases lay in between. Germline CDR1 is DFQATT and CDR2 is SNEGSKA (reference sequence). The CDR3 is CSARDLYGYTF. CDR3 DNA sequence: TGCAGTGCTAGAGATCTCTATGGCTACACCTTC.

In regard to this clonotype: This may be a read error: a much more frequent sequence differs by one nucleotide. This chain uses TRBV5-6 with TRBJ2-7, with D tentatively TRBD2 (5 bases). Germline CDR1 SGHDT, CDR2 YYEEEE. The CDR3 loop spans 14 amino acids. The CDR3: CASSPGLGFSEQHF. The CDR3 nucleotides read TGTGCCAGCAGCCCGGGATTGGGGTTCAGCGAGCAGCACTTC.

This clonotype was observed a handful of times. This chain connects TRBV6-1 to TRBJ2-1; D might be TRBD2 (6 bases). The CDR3 runs 16 residues. V lost 8 bases, J lost 4 bases, and 21 bases lay in between. CDR1 and CDR2 from the germline V gene are MNHNS and SASEGT. The CDR3 DNA reads TGTGCCAGCCTCCCCACCGGTGGACTAACTTACAATGAGCAGTTCTTC. Translating it yields CASLPTGGLTYNEQFF.

As for this clonotype: This clone may be a read error of a much larger clone one base away. A read error is likely, as this CDR3 ends without the conserved phenylalanine or tryptophan. The chain recombines TRBV12-3 or TRBV12-4 with TRBJ1-1; tentatively, D is TRBD1 (6 bases). The CDR3 is made up of 14 amino acids. The V end was cut by 6 bases, the J end by 5 bases, with 16 bases between. This chain's CDR3 is CASSLDSGGTEAFS. The CDR3 nucleotides are TGTGCCAGCAGCCTGGACAGCGGGGGGACTGAAGCTTTCTCT.

This clonotype was seen more than once but under ten times. The chain combines TRBV4-3 with TRBJ2-7; TRBD1 matches 7 bases. Per the germline V gene, CDR1 is LGHNA and CDR2 is YSLEER. Losses at the gene ends were 1 base for V and 1 base for J; bases not matched to a gene: 7. The CDR3 has 16 residues. The CDR3 coding sequence is TGCGCCAGCAGCCAAGGGACAGGATCCCTTTCCTACGAGCAGTACTTC. This encodes CASSQGTGSLSYEQYF.

This clonotype came up a few times. The chain recombines TRBV7-9 with TRBJ2-7, with TRBD2 matching 7 bases. V trimming: 2 bases; J trimming: 5 bases; junction bases outside the gene matches: 6. The CDR3 consists of 14 residues. From germline, CDR1 is SEHNR and CDR2 FQNEAQ (reference sequence). The CDR3 sequence: CASSLNVAGDEQYF. The CDR3 DNA reads TGTGCCAGCAGCTTAAACGTGGCGGGGGACGAGCAGTACTTC.

This clonotype was found a few times. The rearrangement uses TRBV7-2 and TRBJ2-3; 7 positions match TRBD2. The CDR3 consists of 17 residues. The V gene end was trimmed by 5 bases and the J gene end by 2 bases; junction bases not matched to a gene: 13. Germline V lookup: CDR1 SGHTA, CDR2 FQGNSA. CDR3 DNA sequence: TGTGCCAGCAGCCACCTGCAATTAGCGGGCGTCACAGATACGCAGTATTTT. Translated: CASSHLQLAGVTDTQYF.

The chain has TRBV12-3 or TRBV12-4 and TRBJ1-1; the D gene is possibly TRBD1 (5 bases). The CDR3 covers 12 residues. V was pared by 2 bases and J by 7 bases, with 8 bases between. The CDR3 sequence: CASSLIRGEAFF. CDR3 nucleotides: TGTGCCAGCAGTTTAATTAGGGGTGAAGCTTTCTTT.

This clonotype was seen only once. The chain has TRBV2 and TRBJ2-7, with D unclear. Trimming took 3 bases from V and 5 from J, leaving 17 bases between them. CDR1 is SNHLY, CDR2 FYNNEI, per germline. The CDR3 has 15 amino acids. CDR3 amino acids: CASSESIGVVDEQYF. The CDR3, as DNA: TGTGCCAGCAGTGAGAGTATTGGGGTAGTTGACGAGCAGTACTTC.

This clonotype appeared a few times. The CDR3 region has the DNA TGCGCCAGCAACCTTGTGGGGGCCGTGGGGGGGGACGCTGAAGCTTTCTTT. This sequence encodes CASNLVGAVGGDAEAFF. The chain links TRBV5-1 to TRBJ1-1; D may be TRBD1 (6 bases). Germline assignment: CDR1 SGHRS and CDR2 YFSETQ. Trimming cost V 6 bases and J 6 bases, with 27 bases left between them. The length of the CDR3 is 17 residues.

At least ten counts were recorded for this clonotype. This chain links TRBV7-2 with TRBJ1-1, with D possibly matching TRBD1 (6 bases). V was clipped by 3 bases and J by 2 bases, with 10 bases between them. The CDR3 runs to 14 residues. Germline CDR1 reads SGHTA; CDR2 reads FQGNSA. The chain's CDR3 is CASSFGTTNTEAFF. The CDR3 DNA reads TGTGCCAGCAGCTTTGGGACAACAAACACTGAAGCTTTCTTT.

This clonotype was observed many times. This chain uses TRBV5-6 with TRBJ2-1; D may correspond to TRBD1 or TRBD2 (6 bases each). Germline V gene sequence: CDR1 SGHDT, CDR2 YYEEEE. V shed 0 bases and J shed 6 bases, with 16 bases lying between them. The CDR3 runs to 16 residues. CDR3 nucleotides: TGTGCCAGCAGCTTGGGAGGGGGGCCCGGGGGCAATGAGCAGTTCTTC. This gives the protein CASSLGGGPGGNEQFF.

This chain links TRBV30 with TRBJ1-5, with D perhaps TRBD1 (5 bases). Deletions cut 1 base from V and 3 bases from J, with 7 bases between. The V gene's germline CDR1 is GTSNPN and CDR2 SVGIG (reference sequence). The CDR3 length is 13 residues. For the CDR3, the DNA is TGTGCCTGGAGTGCCGGGGCCAATCAGCCCCAGCATTTT. It codes for CAWSAGANQPQHF.

This clonotype was detected a few times. The chain recombines TRBV20-1 with TRBJ1-2; D not resolved. The germline gives CDR1 DFQATT, CDR2 SNEGSKA (reference sequence). The CDR3 contains 12 residues. Trimming pared 0 bases from V and 4 bases from J, leaving 6 bases between. This CDR3 reads CSARDSGYGYTF. The CDR3 nucleotides read TGCAGTGCTAGAGACAGTGGCTATGGCTACACCTTC.